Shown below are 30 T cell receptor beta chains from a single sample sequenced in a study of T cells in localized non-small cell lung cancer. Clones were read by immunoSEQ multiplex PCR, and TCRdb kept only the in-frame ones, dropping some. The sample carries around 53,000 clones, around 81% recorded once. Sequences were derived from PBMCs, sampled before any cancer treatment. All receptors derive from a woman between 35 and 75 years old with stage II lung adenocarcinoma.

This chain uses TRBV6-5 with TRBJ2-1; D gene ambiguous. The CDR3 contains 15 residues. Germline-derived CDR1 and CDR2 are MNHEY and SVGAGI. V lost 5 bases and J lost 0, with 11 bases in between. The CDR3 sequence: CASSPDEPSYNEQFF. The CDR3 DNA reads TGTGCCAGCAGTCCGGACGAACCCTCCTACAATGAGCAGTTCTTC.

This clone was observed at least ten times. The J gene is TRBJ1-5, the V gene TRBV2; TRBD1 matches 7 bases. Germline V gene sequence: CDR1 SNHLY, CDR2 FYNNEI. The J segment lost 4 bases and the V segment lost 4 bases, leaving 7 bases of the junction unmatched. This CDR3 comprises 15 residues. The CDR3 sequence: CASSGSRGDNQPQHF. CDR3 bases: TGTGCCAGCAGTGGTTCCAGGGGGGATAATCAGCCCCAGCATTTT.

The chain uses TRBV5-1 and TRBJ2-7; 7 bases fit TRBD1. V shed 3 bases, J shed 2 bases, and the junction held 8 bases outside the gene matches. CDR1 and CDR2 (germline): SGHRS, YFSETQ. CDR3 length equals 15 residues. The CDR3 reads CASSSPGTAPYEQYF. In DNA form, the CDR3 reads TGCGCCAGCAGCTCCCCTGGGACAGCACCCTACGAGCAGTACTTC.

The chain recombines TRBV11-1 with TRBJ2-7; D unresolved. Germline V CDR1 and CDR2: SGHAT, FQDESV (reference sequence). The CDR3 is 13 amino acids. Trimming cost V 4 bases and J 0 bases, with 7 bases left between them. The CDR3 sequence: CASSSPDSYEQYF. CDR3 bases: TGTGCCAGCAGCTCCCCCGACTCCTACGAGCAGTACTTC. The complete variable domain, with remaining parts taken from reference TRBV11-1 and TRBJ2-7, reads EAEVAQSPRYKITEKSQAVAFWCDPISGHATLYWYRQILGQGPELLVQFQDESVVDDSQLPKDRFSAERLKGVDSTLKIQPAELGDSAMYLCASSSPDSYEQYFGPGTRLTVT.

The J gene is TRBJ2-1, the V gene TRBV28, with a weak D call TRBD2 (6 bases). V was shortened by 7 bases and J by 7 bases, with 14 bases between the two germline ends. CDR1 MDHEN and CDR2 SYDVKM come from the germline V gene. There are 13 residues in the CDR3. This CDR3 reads CASTWGTSNEQFF. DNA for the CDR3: TGTGCCAGCACCTGGGGGACTTCGAATGAGCAGTTCTTC. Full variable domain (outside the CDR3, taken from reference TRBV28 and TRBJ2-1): DVKVTQSSRYLVKRTGEKVFLECVQDMDHENMFWYRQDPGLGLRLIYFSYDVKMKEKGDIPEGYSVSREKKERFSLILESASTNQTSMYLCASTWGTSNEQFFGPGTRLTVL.

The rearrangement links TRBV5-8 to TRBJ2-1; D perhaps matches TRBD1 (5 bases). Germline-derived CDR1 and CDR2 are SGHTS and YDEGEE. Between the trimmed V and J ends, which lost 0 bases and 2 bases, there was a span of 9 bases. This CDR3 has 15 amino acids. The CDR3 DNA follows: TGTGCCAGCAGCTTGGAGCAGGGAACCTACAATGAGCAGTTCTTC. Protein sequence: CASSLEQGTYNEQFF.

The CDR3 nucleotides read TGTGCCAGCAGTACGGTTTACCAAGAGACCCAGTACTTC. Protein sequence: CASSTVYQETQYF. This chain links TRBV27 with TRBJ2-5; no reliable D call. The germline V gene has CDR1 MNHEY and CDR2 SMNVEV (reference sequence). This CDR3 comprises 13 residues. Trimming cost V 5 bases and J 0 bases, with 7 bases left between them.

The CDR3 is CSVRDTIYEQYF. CDR3 nucleotide sequence: TGCAGCGTTCGGGACACGATCTACGAGCAGTACTTC. The J gene is TRBJ2-7, the V gene TRBV29-1; TRBD1 might be the D (6 bases). This CDR3 has 12 residues. Germline V CDR1 and CDR2: SQVTM, ANQGSEA. V shed 5 bases and J shed 3 bases, with 11 bases lying between them.

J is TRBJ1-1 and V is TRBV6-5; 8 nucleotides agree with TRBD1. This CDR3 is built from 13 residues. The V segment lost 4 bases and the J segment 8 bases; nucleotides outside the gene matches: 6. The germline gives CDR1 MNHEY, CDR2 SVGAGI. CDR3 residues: CASSLSGGDEAFF. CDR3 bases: TGTGCCAGCAGTTTATCAGGGGGCGACGAAGCTTTCTTT.

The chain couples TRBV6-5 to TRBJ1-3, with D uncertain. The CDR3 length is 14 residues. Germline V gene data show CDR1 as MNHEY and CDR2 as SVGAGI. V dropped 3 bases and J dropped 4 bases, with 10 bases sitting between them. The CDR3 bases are TGTGCCAGCAGTTATACATCGAGCGGAAACACCATATATTTT. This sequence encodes CASSYTSSGNTIYF.

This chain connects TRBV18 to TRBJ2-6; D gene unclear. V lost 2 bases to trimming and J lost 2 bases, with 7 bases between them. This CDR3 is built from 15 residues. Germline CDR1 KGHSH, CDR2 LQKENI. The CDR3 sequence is CASSPGGPGANVLTF. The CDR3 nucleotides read TGTGCCAGCTCACCAGGCGGCCCTGGGGCCAACGTCCTGACTTTC.

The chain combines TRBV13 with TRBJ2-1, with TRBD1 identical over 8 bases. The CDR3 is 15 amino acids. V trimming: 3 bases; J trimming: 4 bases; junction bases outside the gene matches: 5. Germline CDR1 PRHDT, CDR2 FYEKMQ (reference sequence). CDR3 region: CASSFWDRRYNEQFF. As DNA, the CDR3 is TGTGCCAGCAGCTTTTGGGACAGGAGATACAATGAGCAGTTCTTC.

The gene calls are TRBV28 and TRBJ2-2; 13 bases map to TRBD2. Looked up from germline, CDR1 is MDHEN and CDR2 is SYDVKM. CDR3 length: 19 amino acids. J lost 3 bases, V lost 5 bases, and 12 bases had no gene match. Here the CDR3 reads CASSLRTSGGRPHTGELFF. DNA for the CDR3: TGTGCCAGCAGTCTCCGGACTAGCGGGGGACGCCCCCACACCGGGGAGCTGTTTTTT.

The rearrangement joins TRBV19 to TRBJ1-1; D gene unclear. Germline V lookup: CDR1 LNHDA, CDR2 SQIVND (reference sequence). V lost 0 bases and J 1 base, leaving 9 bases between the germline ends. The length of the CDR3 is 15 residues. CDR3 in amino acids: CASSIDGRPNTEAFF. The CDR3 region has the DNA TGTGCCAGTAGTATAGACGGCAGACCGAACACTGAAGCTTTCTTT.

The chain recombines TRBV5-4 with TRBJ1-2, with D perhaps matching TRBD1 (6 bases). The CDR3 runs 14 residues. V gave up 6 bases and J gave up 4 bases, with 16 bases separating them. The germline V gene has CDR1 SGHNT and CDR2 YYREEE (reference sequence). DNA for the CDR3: TGTGCCAGCATCGTGCGGGGGGCGGGCTATGGCTACACCTTC. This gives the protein CASIVRGAGYGYTF.

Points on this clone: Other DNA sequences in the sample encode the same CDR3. The CDR3 DNA follows: TGTGCCTGGAGTGTACAGGGCAATCAGCCCCAGCATTTT. Its protein product is CAWSVQGNQPQHF. The chain has TRBV30 and TRBJ1-5, with D possibly matching TRBD1 (5 bases). Germline V lookup: CDR1 GTSNPN, CDR2 SVGIG (reference sequence). This CDR3 has 13 residues. V was pared by 0 bases and J by 2 bases, with 5 bases between.

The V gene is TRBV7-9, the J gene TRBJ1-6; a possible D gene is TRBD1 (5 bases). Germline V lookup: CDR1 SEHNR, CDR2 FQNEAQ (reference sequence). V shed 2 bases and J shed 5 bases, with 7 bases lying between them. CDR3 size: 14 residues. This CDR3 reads CASSLSRDNSPLHF. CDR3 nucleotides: TGTGCCAGCAGCTTAAGCAGGGATAATTCACCCCTCCACTTT.

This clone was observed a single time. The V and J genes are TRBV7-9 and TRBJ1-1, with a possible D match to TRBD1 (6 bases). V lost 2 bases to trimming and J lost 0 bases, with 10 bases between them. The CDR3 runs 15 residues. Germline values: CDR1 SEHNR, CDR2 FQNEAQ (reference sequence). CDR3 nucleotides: TGTGCCAGCAGCTTATCGGGGGGCTTGAACACTGAAGCTTTCTTT. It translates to CASSLSGGLNTEAFF.

CDR3 sequence: CASSLPRETQYF. CDR3 nucleotide sequence: TGTGCCAGCAGCTTGCCCAGAGAGACCCAGTACTTC. The chain has TRBV5-4 and TRBJ2-5; D remains ambiguous. This CDR3 has 12 amino acids. Germline CDR1 reads SGHNT; CDR2 reads YYREEE (reference sequence). The V end was cut by 1 base, the J end by 4 bases, with 5 bases between.

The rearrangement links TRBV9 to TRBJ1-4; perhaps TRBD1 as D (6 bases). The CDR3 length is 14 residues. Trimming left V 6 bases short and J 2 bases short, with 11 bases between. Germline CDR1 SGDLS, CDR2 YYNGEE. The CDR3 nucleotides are TGTGCCAGCACCATAGGGGGGACTAATGAAAAACTGTTTTTT. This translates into CASTIGGTNEKLFF.

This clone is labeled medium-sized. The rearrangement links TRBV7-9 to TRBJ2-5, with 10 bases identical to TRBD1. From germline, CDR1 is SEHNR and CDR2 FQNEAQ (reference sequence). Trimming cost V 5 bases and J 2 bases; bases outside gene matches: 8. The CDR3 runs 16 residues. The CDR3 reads CASSLIDRGQQETQYF. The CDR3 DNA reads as TGTGCCAGCAGCCTAATCGACAGGGGGCAACAAGAGACCCAGTACTTC.

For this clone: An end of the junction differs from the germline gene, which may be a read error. CDR3 residues: CASSLYPGNTGELFF. CDR3 in DNA: TGTGCTAGCAGCTTATATCCGGGGAACACCGGGGAGCTGTTTTTT. The chain carries TRBV7-7 and TRBJ2-2; D is unclear. The CDR3 consists of 15 residues. CDR1 and CDR2 (germline): SSHAT, FNYEAQ (reference sequence). The full variable domain, in which reference TRBV7-7 and TRBJ2-2 provide the parts outside the CDR3, is GAGVSQSPRYKVTKRGQDVTLRCDPISSHATLYWYQQALGQGPEFLTYFNYEAQPDKSGLPSDRFSAERPEGSISTLTIQRTEQRDSAMYRCASSLYPGNTGELFFGEGSRLTVL.

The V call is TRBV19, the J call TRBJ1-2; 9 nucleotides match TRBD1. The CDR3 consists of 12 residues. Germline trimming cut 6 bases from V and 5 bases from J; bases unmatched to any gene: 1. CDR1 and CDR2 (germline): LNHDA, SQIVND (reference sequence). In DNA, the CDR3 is TGTGCCAGTAGACAGGGGGCTTATGGCTACACCTTC. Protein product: CASRQGAYGYTF.

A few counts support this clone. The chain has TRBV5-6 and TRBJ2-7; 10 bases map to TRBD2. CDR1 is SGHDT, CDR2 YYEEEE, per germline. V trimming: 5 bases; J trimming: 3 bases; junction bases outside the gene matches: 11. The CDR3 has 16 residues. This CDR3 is CASRVLGASGSYEQYF. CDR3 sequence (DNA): TGTGCCAGCAGAGTCCTTGGGGCTAGCGGGAGCTACGAGCAGTACTTC. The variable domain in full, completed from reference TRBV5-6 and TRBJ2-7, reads DAGVTQSPTHLIKTRGQQVTLRCSPKSGHDTVSWYQQALGQGPQFIFQYYEEEERQRGNFPDRFSGHQFPNYSSELNVNALLLGDSALYLCASRVLGASGSYEQYFGPGTRLTVT.

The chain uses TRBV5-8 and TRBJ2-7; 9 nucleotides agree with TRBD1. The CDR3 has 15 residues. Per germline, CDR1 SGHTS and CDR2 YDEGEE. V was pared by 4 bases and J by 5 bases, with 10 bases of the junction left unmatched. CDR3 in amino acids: CASSVPGTGTDEQYF. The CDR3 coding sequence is TGTGCCAGCAGCGTTCCCGGGACAGGGACCGACGAGCAGTACTTC.

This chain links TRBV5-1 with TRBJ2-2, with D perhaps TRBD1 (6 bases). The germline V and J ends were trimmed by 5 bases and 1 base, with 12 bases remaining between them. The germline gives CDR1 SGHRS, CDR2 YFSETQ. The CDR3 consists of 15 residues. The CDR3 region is CASRATGMNTGELFF. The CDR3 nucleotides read TGCGCCAGCAGGGCAACAGGGATGAACACCGGGGAGCTGTTTTTT.

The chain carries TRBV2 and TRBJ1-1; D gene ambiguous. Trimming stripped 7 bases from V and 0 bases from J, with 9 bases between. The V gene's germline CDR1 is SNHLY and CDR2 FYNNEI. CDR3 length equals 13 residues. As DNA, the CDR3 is TGTGCCAGCATGCGGAACATGAACACTGAAGCTTTCTTT. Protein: CASMRNMNTEAFF.

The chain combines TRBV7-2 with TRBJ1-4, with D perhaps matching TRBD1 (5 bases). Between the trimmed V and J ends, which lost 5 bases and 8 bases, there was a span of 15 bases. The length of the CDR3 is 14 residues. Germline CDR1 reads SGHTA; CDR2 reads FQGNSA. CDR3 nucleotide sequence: TGTGCCAGCAGCCCCGGGGGTGTGGGGGAAAAACTGTTTTTT. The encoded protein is CASSPGGVGEKLFF.

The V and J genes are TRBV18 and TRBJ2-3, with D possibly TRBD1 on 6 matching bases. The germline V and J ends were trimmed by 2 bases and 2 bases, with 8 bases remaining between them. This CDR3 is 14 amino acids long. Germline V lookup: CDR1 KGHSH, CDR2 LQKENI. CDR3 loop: CASSPGQFTDTQYF. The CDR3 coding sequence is TGTGCCAGCTCACCAGGACAGTTCACAGATACGCAGTATTTT.

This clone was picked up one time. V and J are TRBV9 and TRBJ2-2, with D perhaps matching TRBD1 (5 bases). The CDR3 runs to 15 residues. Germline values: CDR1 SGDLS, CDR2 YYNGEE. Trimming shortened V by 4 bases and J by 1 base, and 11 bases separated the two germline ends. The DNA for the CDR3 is TGTGCCAGCAGCCCCACAGGTCGGAACACCGGGGAGCTGTTTTTT. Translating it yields CASSPTGRNTGELFF.